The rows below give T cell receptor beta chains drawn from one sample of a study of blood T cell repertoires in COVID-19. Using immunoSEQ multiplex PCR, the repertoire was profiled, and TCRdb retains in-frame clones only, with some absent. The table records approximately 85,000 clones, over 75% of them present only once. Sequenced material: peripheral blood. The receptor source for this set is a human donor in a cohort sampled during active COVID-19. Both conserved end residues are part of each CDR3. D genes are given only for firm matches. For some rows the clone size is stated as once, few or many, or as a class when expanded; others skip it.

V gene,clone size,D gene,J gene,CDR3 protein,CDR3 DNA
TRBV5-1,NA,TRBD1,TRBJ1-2,CASSLEGQGYGYTF,TGCGCCAGCAGCTTGGAGGGACAGGGTTACGGCTACACCTTC
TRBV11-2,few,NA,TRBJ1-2,CASSLPGTFGYTF,TGTGCCAGCAGCTTACCAGGGACTTTCGGCTACACCTTC
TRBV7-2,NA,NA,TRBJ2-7,CASSLTWANSYEQYF,TGTGCCAGCAGCTTAACGTGGGCAAACTCCTACGAGCAGTACTTC
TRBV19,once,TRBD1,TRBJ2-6,CASSIRTGSTGANVLTF,TGTGCCAGTAGTATAAGGACAGGAAGTACTGGGGCCAACGTCCTGACTTTC
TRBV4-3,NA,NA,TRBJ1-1,CASSQDGPGVGDTEAFF,TGCGCCAGCAGCCAAGACGGTCCGGGGGTGGGGGACACTGAAGCTTTCTTT
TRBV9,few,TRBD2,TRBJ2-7,CASSAQLAGGTEQYF,TGTGCCAGCAGCGCCCAACTAGCGGGGGGGACCGAGCAGTACTTC
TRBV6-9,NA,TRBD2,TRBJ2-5,CASSSASGLAGRRKETQYF,TGTGCCAGCAGTTCGGCATCGGGGCTAGCGGGACGGCGGAAAGAGACCCAGTACTTC
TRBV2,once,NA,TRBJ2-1,CASIRTNYNEQFF,TGTGCCAGCATAAGGACTAACTACAATGAGCAGTTCTTC
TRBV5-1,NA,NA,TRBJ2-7,CASSLAGRDYEQYF,TGCGCCAGCAGCTTGGCCGGCAGGGACTACGAGCAGTACTTC
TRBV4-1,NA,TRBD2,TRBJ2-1,CASSQGLAGGQGQFF,TGCGCCAGCAGCCAAGGCCTAGCGGGGGGGCAAGGGCAGTTCTTC
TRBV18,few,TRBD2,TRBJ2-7,CASSPHPSGVEQYF,TGTGCCAGCTCACCACATCCTAGCGGGGTTGAGCAGTACTTC
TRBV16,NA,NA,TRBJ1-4,CASSQIEDEKLFF,TGTGCCAGCAGCCAGATAGAGGATGAAAAACTGTTTTTT
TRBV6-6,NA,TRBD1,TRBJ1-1,CASRTGIYTEAFF,TGTGCCAGCAGGACAGGGATTTACACTGAAGCTTTCTTT
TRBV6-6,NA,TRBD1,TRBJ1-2,CASNPPGQDYGYTF,TGTGCCAGCAACCCTCCGGGACAGGACTATGGCTACACCTTC
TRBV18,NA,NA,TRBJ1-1,CASSPNRAGAEAFF,TGTGCCAGCTCACCGAACCGGGCCGGGGCTGAAGCTTTCTTT
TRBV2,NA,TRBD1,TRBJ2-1,CASGRDRGRNEQFF,TGTGCCAGCGGACGGGACAGGGGGCGGAATGAGCAGTTCTTC
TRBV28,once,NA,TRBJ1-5,CASSLLVGGQPQHF,TGTGCCAGCAGTTTACTGGTGGGGGGTCAGCCCCAGCATTTT
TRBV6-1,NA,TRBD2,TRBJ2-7,CASSETSGASYEQYF,TGTGCCAGCAGTGAAACTAGCGGGGCCTCCTACGAGCAGTACTTC
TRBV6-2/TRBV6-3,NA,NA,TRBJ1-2,CASSLDRSGYTF,TGTGCCAGCAGTTTGGACAGATCGGGCTACACCTTC
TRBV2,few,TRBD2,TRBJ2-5,CANLAGGPGETQYF,TGTGCCAATTTAGCGGGGGGGCCGGGGGAGACCCAGTACTTC
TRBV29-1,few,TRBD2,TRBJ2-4,CSVVWRGGLKNIQYF,TGCAGCGTTGTTTGGCGCGGGGGTCTCAAAAACATTCAGTACTTC
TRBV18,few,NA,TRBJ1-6,CASSPATGGSPLHF,TGTGCCAGCTCACCAGCGACAGGCGGTTCACCCCTCCACTTT
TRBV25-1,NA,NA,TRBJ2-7,CASSDPGYEQYF,TGTGCCAGCAGTGATCCGGGGTACGAGCAGTACTTC
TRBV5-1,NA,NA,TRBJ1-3,CASSLGTRAENTIYF,TGCGCCAGCAGCTTGGGCACAAGAGCGGAAAACACCATATATTTT
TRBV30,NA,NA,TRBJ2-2,CAWSTGGELFF,TGTGCCTGGAGTACGGGCGGGGAGCTGTTTTTT
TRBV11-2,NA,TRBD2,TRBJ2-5,CASSERGGYQETQYF,TGTGCCAGCAGCGAGCGGGGGGGGTACCAAGAGACCCAGTACTTC
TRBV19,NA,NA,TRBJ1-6,CASTPSSYNSPLHF,TGTGCCAGTACCCCGAGCTCCTATAATTCACCCCTCCACTTT
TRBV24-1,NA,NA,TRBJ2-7,CATSDPERYEQYF,TGTGCCACCAGTGATCCGGAGCGTTACGAGCAGTACTTC
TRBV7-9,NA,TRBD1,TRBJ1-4,CASSSRTGPNEKLFF,TGTGCCAGCAGCTCCCGGACAGGGCCTAATGAAAAACTGTTTTTT
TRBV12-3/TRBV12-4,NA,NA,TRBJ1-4,CASSPGPEKLFF,TGTGCCAGCAGTCCTGGGCCTGAAAAACTGTTTTTT
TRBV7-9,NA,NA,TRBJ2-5,CASSLDRGSMYQETQYF,TGTGCCAGCAGCTTAGACCGCGGAAGCATGTACCAAGAGACCCAGTACTTC
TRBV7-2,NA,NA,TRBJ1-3,CASSLTGYLSGNTIYF,TGTGCCAGCAGCCTCACAGGGTACCTCTCTGGAAACACCATATATTTT
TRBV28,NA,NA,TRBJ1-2,CASSLGTGLGYGYTF,TGTGCCAGCAGTTTAGGTACAGGGTTAGGCTATGGCTACACCTTC
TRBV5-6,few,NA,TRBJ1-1,CASSSRQITEAFF,TGTGCCAGCAGCTCTCGACAGATCACTGAAGCTTTCTTT
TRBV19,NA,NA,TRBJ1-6,CASSYTSAGSPLHF,TGTGCCAGTAGTTATACCTCGGCAGGGTCACCCCTCCACTTT
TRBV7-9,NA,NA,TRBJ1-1,CASSFEMNTEAFF,TGTGCCAGCAGCTTCGAGATGAACACTGAAGCTTTCTTT
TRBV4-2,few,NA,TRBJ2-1,CASSQAGSSYNEQFF,TGTGCCAGCAGCCAAGCGGGGAGCTCCTACAATGAGCAGTTCTTC
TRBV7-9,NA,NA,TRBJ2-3,CASSFERLLTDTQYF,TGTGCCAGCAGCTTCGAGCGGCTCCTCACAGATACGCAGTATTTT
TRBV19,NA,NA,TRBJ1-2,CASTTLGQRNYGYTF,TGTGCCAGTACCACTCTGGGCCAGCGGAACTATGGCTACACCTTC
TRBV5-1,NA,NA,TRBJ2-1,CASSLTGHSSYNEQFF,TGCGCCAGCAGCTTGACGGGACACTCCTCCTACAATGAGCAGTTCTTC
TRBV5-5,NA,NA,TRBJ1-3,CASSLSGRADTIYF,TGTGCCAGCAGCTTGTCAGGCAGGGCGGACACCATATATTTT
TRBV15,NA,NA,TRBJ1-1,CATSRGGGTEAFF,TGTGCCACCAGCAGAGGCGGGGGAACTGAAGCTTTCTTT
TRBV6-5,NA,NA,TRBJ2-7,CASSDNRDTYEQYF,TGTGCCAGCAGCGACAACCGGGACACCTACGAGCAGTACTTC